This T cell receptor (beta chain) is from a study of blood T cell repertoires in COVID-19. For the study at large: Samples of COVID-19 (acute and convalescent) were obtained from the United States, Italy and Spain.

TCRdb's copy holds only in-frame clones and misses some; the assay was immunoSEQ multiplex PCR. The sample consists of fewer than 85,000 clones, 80% to 90% of them appearing once. Germline CDR1 reads KGHSH; CDR2 reads LQKENI. CDR3 length equals 16 residues. After removal of 5 bases from V and 2 bases from J, the junction contained 9 bases not matched to a gene. This chain joins TRBV18 and TRBJ1-5, with 7 bases fitting TRBD1. This sequence originates from a woman aged 55-70 years with acute or convalescent COVID-19. Sequencing used peripheral blood. CDR3 sequence (DNA): TGTGCCAGCTCAAAGGGGGCACCTGGAGGCAATCAGCCCCAGCATTTT. Translated: CASSKGAPGGNQPQHF.